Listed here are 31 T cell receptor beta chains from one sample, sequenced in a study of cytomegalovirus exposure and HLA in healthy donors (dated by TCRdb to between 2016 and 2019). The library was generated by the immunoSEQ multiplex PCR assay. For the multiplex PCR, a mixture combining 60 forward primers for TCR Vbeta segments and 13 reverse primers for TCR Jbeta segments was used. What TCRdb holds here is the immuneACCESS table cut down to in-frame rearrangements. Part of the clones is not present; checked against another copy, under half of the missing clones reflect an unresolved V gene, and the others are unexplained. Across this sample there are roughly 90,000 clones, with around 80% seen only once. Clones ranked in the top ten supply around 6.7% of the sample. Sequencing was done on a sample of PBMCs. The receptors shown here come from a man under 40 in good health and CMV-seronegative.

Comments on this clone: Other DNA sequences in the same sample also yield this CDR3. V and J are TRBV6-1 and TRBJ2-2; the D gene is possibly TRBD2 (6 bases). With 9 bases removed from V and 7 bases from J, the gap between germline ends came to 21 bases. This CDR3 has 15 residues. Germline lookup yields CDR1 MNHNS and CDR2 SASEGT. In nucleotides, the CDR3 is TGTGCCAGTAGTCTTCGATCAAGGGAGGTCGGGGAGCTGTTTTTT. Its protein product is CASSLRSREVGELFF.

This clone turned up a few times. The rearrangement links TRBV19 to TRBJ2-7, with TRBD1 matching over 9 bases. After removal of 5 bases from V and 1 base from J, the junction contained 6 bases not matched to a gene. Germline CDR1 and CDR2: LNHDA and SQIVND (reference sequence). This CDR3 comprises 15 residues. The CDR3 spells CASSLTGTGSYEQYF. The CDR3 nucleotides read TGTGCCAGTAGTCTTACCGGGACAGGGTCCTACGAGCAGTACTTC.

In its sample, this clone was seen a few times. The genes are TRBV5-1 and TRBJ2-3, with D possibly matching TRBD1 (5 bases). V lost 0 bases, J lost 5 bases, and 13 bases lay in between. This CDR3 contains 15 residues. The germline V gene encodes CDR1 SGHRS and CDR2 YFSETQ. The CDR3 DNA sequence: TGCGCCAGCAGCTTGGGGCAGGGTACGGGAGATACGCAGTATTTT. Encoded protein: CASSLGQGTGDTQYF.

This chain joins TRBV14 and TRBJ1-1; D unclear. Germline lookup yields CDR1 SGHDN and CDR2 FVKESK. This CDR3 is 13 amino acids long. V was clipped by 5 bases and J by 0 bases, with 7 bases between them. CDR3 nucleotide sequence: TGTGCCAGCAGCGAGGTAATGAACACTGAAGCTTTCTTT. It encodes CASSEVMNTEAFF.

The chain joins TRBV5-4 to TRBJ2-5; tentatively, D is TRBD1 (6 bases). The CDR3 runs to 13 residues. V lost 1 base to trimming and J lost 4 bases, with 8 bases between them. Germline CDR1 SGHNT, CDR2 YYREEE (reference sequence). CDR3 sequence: CASSLRGGETQYF. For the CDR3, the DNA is TGTGCCAGCAGCTTGCGAGGGGGAGAGACCCAGTACTTC.

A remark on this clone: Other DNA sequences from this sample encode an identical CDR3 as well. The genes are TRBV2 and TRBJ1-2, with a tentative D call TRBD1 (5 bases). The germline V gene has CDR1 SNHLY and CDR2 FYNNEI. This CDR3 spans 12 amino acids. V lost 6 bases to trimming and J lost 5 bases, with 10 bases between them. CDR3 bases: TGTGCCAGCAGGGCCGACAGTTATGGCTACACCTTC. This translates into CASRADSYGYTF.

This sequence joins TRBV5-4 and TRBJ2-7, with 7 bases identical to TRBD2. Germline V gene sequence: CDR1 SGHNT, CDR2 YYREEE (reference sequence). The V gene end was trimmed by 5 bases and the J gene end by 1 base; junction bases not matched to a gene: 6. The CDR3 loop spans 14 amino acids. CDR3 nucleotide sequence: TGTGCCAGCAGGGCGGGAGCCCAATCCTACGAGCAGTACTTC. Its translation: CASRAGAQSYEQYF.

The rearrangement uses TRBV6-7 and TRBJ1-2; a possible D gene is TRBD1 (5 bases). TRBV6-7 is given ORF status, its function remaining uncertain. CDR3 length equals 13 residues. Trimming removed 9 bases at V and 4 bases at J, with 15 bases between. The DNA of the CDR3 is TGTGCCAGGGAGCCAGGGCTTAGCTATGGCTACACCTTC. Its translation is CAREPGLSYGYTF.

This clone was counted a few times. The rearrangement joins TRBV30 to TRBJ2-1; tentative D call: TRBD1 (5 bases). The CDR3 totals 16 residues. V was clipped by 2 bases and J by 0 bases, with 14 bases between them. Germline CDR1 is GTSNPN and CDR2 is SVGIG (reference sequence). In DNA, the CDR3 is TGTGCCTGGAGTAGGGGCCCTCAGAGCTCCTACAATGAGCAGTTCTTC. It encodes CAWSRGPQSSYNEQFF.

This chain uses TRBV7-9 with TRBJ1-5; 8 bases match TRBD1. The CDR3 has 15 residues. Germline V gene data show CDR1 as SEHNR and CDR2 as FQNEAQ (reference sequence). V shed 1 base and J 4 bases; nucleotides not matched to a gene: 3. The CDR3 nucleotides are TGTGCCAGCAGCTTAGGAACAGGGGGGAATCAGCCCCAGCATTTT. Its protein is CASSLGTGGNQPQHF. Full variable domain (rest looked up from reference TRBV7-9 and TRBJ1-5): DTGVSQNPRHKITKRGQNVTFRCDPISEHNRLYWYRQTLGQGPEFLTYFQNEAQLEKSRLLSDRFSAERPKGSFSTLEIQRTEQGDSAMYLCASSLGTGGNQPQHFGDGTRLSIL.

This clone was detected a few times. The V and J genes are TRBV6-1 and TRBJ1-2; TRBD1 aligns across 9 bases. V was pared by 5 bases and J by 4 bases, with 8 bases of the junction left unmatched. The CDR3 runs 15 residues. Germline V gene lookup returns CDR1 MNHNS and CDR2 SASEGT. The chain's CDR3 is CASSSSTGGSYGYTF. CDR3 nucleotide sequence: TGTGCCAGCAGTTCATCGACAGGGGGGAGCTATGGCTACACCTTC.

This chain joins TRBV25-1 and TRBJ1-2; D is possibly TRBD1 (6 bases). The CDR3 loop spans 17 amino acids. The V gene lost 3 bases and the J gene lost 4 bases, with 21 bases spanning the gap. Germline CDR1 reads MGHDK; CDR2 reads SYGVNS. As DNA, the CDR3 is TGTGCCAGCAGTGAGCGCGATGGGGGGGGCGCGGGCTATGGCTACACCTTC. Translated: CASSERDGGGAGYGYTF.

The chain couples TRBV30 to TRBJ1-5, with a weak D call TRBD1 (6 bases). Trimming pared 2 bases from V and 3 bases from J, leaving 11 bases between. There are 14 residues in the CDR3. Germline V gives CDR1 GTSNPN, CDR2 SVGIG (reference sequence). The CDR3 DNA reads TGTGCCTGGAGTAGTGGACAGTACAATCAGCCCCAGCATTTT. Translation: CAWSSGQYNQPQHF.

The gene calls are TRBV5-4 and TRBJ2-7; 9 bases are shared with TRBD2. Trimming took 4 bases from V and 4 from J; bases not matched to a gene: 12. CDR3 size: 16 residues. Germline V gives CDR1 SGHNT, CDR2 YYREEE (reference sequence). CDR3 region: CASSPRTSVQPYEQYF. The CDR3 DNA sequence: TGTGCCAGCAGCCCAAGGACTAGCGTCCAGCCTTACGAGCAGTACTTC.

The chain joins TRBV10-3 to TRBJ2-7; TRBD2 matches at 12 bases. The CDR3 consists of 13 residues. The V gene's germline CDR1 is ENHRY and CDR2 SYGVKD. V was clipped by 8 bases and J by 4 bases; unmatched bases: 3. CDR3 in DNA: TGTGCCATCTTGACTAGCGGGAGTTACGAGCAGTACTTC. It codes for CAILTSGSYEQYF.

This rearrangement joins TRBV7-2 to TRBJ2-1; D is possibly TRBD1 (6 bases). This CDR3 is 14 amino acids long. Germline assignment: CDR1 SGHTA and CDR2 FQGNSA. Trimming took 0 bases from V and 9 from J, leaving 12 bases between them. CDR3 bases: TGTGCCAGCAGCTTAGCCGAAGGACAGCGTGAGCAGTTCTTC. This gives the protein CASSLAEGQREQFF.

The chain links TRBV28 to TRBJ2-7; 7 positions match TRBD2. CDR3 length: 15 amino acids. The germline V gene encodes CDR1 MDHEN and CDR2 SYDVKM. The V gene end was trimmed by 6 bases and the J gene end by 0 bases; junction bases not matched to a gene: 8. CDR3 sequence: CASSTSGASSYEQYF. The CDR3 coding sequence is TGTGCCAGCAGCACAAGCGGGGCTAGCTCCTACGAGCAGTACTTC. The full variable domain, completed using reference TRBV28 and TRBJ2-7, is DVKVTQSSRYLVKRTGEKVFLECVQDMDHENMFWYRQDPGLGLRLIYFSYDVKMKEKGDIPEGYSVSREKKERFSLILESASTNQTSMYLCASSTSGASSYEQYFGPGTRLTVT.

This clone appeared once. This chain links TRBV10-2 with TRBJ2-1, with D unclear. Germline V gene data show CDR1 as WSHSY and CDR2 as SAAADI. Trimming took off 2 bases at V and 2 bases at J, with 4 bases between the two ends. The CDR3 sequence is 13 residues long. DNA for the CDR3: TGCGCCAGCAGTGAGAGCGCCTACAATGAGCAGTTCTTC. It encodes CASSESAYNEQFF.

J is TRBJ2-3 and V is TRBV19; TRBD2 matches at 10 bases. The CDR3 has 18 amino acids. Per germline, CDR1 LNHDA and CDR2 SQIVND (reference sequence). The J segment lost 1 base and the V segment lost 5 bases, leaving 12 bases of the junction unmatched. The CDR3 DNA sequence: TGTGCCAGTAGTCGAATCCCTAGCGGGGGTGTCGGCACAGATACGCAGTATTTT. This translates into CASSRIPSGGVGTDTQYF.

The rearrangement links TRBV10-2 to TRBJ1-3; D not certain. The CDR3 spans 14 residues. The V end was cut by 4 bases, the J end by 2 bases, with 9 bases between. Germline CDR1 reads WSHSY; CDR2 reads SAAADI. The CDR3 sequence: CASSVEGTGNTIYF. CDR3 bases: TGCGCCAGCAGTGTCGAGGGAACTGGAAACACCATATATTTT.

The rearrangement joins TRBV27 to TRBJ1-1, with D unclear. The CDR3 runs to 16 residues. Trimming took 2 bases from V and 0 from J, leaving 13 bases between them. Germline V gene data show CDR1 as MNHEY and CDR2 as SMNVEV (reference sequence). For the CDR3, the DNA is TGTGCCAGCAGTTTACTTCCGGCAGGCTTGAACACTGAAGCTTTCTTT. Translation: CASSLLPAGLNTEAFF.

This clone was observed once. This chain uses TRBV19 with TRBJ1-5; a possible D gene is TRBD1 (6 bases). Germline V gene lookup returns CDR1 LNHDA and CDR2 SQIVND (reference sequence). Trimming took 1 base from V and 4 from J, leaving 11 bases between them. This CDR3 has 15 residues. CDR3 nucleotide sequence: TGTGCCAGTAGTATAGCGGCAGGGACAAATCAGCCCCAGCATTTT. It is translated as CASSIAAGTNQPQHF.

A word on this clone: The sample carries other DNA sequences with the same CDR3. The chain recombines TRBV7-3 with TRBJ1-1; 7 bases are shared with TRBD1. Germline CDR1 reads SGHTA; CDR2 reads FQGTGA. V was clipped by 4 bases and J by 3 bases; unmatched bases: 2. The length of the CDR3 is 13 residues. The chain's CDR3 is CASSSQGDTEAFF. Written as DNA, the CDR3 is TGTGCCAGCAGCTCCCAGGGGGACACTGAAGCTTTCTTT.

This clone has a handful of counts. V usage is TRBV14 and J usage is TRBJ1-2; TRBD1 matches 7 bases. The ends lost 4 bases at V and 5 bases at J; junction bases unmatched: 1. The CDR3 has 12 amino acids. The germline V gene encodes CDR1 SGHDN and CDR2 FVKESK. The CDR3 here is CASSPTGYGYTF. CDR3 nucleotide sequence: TGTGCCAGCAGCCCGACAGGGTATGGCTACACCTTC.

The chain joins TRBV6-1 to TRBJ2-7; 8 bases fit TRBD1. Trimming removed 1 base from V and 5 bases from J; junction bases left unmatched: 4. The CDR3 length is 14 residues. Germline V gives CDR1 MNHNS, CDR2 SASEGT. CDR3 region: CASSEGQGAHEQYF. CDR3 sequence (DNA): TGTGCCAGCAGTGAAGGGCAGGGGGCCCACGAGCAGTACTTC.

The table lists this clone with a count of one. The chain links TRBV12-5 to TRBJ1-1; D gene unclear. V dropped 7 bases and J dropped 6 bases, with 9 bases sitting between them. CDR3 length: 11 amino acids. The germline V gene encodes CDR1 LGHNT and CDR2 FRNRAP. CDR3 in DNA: TGTGCTAGTGCCCTCGGTCCTGAAGCTTTCTTT. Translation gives CASALGPEAFF.

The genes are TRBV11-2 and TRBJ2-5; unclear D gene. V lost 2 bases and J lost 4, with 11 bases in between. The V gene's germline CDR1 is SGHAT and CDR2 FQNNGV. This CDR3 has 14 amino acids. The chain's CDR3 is CASSLSSTPETQYF. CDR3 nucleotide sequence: TGTGCCAGCAGCTTAAGTAGCACTCCAGAGACCCAGTACTTC. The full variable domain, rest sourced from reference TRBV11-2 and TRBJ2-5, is EAGVAQSPRYKIIEKRQSVAFWCNPISGHATLYWYQQILGQGPKLLIQFQNNGVVDDSQLPKDRFSAERLKGVDSTLKIQPAKLEDSAVYLCASSLSSTPETQYFGPGTRLLVL.

The CDR3 DNA sequence: TGTGCCAGCAGCCAGGGACAGGGTTCGGCAAACACCATATATTTT. Translation: CASSQGQGSANTIYF. This chain joins TRBV4-2 and TRBJ1-3, with 9 bases identical to TRBD1. The CDR3 totals 15 residues. J lost 6 bases, V lost 3 bases, and 6 bases had no gene match. CDR1 and CDR2 from the germline V gene are LGHNA and YNFKEQ.

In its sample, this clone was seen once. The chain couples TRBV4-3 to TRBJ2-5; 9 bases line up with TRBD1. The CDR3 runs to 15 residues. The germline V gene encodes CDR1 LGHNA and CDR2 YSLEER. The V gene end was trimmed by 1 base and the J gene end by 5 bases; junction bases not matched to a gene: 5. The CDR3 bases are TGCGCCAGCAGCCAAGCCGACAGGGGGGACGAGACCCAGTACTTC. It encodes CASSQADRGDETQYF.

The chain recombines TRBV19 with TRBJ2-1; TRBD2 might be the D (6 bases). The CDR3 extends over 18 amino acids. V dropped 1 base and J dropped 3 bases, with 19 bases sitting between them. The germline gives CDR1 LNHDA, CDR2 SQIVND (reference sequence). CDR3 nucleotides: TGTGCCAGTAGTATAGGGGCGGGACTCCTTCCGCGCTACAATGAGCAGTTCTTC. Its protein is CASSIGAGLLPRYNEQFF.

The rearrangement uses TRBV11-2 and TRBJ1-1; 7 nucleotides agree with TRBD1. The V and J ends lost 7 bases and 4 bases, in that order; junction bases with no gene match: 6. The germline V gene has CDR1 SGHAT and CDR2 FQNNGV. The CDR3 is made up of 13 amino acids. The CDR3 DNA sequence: TGTGCCAGCAATCCCCAGGGGGGCACTGAAGCTTTCTTT. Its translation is CASNPQGGTEAFF.